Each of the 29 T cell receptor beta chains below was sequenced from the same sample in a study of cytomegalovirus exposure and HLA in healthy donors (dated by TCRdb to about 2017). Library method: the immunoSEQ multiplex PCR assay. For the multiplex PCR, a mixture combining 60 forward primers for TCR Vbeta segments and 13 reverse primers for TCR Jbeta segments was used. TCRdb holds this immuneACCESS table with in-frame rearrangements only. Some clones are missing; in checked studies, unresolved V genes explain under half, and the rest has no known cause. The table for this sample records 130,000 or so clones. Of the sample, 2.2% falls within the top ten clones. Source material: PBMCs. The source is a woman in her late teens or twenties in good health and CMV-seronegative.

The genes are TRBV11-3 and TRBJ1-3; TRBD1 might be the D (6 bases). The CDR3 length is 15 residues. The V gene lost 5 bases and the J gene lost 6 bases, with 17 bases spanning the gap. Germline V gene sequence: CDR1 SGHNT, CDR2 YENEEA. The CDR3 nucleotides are TGTGCCAGCAGCCAAACAGGGAATCTAGCAAACACCATATATTTT. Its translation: CASSQTGNLANTIYF.

CDR3 bases: TGTGCCAGAAGCTCAGCAGCTCGCGGCGGCTACACCTTC. Protein product: CARSSAARGGYTF. The chain couples TRBV5-3 to TRBJ1-2, with no clear D. TRBV5-3 is reported as an ORF; its role is uncertain. This CDR3 contains 13 residues. Trimming took off 3 bases at V and 8 bases at J, with 14 bases between the two ends.

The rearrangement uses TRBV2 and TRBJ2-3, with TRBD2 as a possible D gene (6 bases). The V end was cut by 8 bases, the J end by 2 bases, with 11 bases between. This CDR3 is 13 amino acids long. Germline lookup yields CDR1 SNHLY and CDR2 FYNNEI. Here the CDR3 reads CASAGTYTDTQYF. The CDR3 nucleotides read TGTGCCAGCGCCGGGACTTACACAGATACGCAGTATTTT. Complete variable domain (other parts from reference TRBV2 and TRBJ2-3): EPEVTQTPSHQVTQMGQEVILRCVPISNHLYFYWYRQILGQKVEFLVSFYNNEISEKSEIFDDQFSVERPDGSNFTLKIRSTKLEDSAMYFCASAGTYTDTQYFGPGTRLTVL.

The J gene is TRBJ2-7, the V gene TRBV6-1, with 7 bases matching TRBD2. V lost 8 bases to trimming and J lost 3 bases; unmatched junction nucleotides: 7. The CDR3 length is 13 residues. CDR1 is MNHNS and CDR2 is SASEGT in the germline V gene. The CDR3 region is CASRASGYYEQYV. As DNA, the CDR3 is TGTGCCAGCCGGGCTAGCGGCTACTACGAGCAGTACGTC.

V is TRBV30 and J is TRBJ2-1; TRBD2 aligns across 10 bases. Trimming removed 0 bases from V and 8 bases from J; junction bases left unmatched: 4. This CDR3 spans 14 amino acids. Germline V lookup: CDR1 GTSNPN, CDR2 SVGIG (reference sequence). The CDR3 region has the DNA TGTGCCTGGAGTGTAGGACTAGCGGACGATGAGCAGTTCTTC. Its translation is CAWSVGLADDEQFF.

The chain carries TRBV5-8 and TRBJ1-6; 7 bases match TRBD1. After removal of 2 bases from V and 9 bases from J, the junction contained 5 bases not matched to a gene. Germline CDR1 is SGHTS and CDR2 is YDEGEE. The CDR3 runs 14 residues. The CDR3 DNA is TGTGCCAGCAGCTTTACAGGGGAAGGTTCACCCCTCCACTTT. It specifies CASSFTGEGSPLHF. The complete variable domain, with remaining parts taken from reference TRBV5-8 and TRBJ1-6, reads EAGVTQSPTHLIKTRGQQATLRCSPISGHTSVYWYQQALGLGLQFLLWYDEGEERNRGNFPPRFSGRQFPNYSSELNVNALELEDSALYLCASSFTGEGSPLHFGNGTRLTVT.

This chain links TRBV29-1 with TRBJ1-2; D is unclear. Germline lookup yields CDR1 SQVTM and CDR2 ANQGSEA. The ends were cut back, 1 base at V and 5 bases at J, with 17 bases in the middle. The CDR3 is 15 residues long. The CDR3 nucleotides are TGCAGCGTTGAAGTACCCGTCGGGGTCGGGTATGGCTACACCTTC. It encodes CSVEVPVGVGYGYTF. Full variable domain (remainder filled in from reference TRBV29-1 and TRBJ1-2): SAVISQKPSRDICQRGTSLTIQCQVDSQVTMMFWYRQQPGQSLTLIATANQGSEATYESGFVIDKFPISRPNLTFSTLTVSNMSPEDSSIYLCSVEVPVGVGYGYTFGSGTRLTVV.

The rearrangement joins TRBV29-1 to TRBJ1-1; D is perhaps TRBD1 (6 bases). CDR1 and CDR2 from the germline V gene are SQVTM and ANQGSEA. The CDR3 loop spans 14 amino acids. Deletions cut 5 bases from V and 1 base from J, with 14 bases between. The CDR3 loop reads CSVTLTGSNTEAFF. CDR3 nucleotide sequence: TGCAGCGTTACACTCACAGGGTCGAACACTGAAGCTTTCTTT.

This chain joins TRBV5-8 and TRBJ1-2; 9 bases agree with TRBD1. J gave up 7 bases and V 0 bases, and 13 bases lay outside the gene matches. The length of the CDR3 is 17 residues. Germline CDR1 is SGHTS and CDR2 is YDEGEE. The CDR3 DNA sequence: TGTGCCAGCAGCTTGGCCAAGTGGGACAGGGCGTTCGCTGGCTACACCTTC. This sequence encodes CASSLAKWDRAFAGYTF.

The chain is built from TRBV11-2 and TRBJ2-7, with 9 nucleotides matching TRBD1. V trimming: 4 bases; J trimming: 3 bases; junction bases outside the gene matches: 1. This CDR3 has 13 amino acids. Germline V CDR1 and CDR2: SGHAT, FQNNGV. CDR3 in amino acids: CASSWGQGYEQYV. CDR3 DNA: TGTGCCAGCAGCTGGGGACAGGGCTACGAGCAGTACGTC.

This chain's CDR3 is CASSLFQGKTEAFF. The CDR3 region has the DNA TGTGCCAGCAGTTTATTCCAGGGTAAGACTGAAGCTTTCTTT. V and J are TRBV28 and TRBJ1-1; maybe TRBD1 (5 bases). The CDR3 length is 14 residues. CDR1 is MDHEN, CDR2 SYDVKM, per germline. Between the trimmed V and J ends, which lost 1 base and 5 bases, there was a span of 11 bases.

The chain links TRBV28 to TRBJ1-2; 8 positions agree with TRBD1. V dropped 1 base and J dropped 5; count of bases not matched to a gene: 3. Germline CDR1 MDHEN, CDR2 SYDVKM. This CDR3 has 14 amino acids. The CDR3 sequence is CASSLSDRGYGYTF. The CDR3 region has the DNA TGTGCCAGCAGTTTATCTGACAGGGGTTATGGCTACACCTTC.

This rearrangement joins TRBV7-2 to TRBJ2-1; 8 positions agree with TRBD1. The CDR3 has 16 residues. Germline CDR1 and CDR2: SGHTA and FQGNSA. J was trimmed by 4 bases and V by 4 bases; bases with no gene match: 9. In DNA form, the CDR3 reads TGTGCCAGCAGCTCCCAAACAGGGGGTGTATACAATGAGCAGTTCTTC. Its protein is CASSSQTGGVYNEQFF.

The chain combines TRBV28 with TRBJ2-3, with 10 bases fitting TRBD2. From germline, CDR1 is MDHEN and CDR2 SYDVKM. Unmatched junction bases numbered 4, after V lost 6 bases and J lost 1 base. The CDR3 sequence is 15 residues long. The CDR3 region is CASRPGLARTDTQYF. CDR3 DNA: TGTGCCAGCAGGCCGGGACTAGCGCGCACAGATACGCAGTATTTT. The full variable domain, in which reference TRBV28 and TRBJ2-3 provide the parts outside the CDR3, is DVKVTQSSRYLVKRTGEKVFLECVQDMDHENMFWYRQDPGLGLRLIYFSYDVKMKEKGDIPEGYSVSREKKERFSLILESASTNQTSMYLCASRPGLARTDTQYFGPGTRLTVL.

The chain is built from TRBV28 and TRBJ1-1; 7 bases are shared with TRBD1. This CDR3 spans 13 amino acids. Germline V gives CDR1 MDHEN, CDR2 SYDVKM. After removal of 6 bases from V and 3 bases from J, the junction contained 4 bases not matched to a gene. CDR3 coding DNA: TGTGCCAGCAGAGGGGGCTTGGACACTGAAGCTTTCTTT. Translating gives CASRGGLDTEAFF.

The CDR3 loop is CASSFYTSGRLYEQFF. The CDR3 DNA reads TGTGCCAGCAGCTTTTATACTAGCGGGAGGCTCTATGAGCAGTTCTTC. The chain has TRBV7-8 and TRBJ2-1; 12 nucleotides align to TRBD2. Trimming removed 3 bases from V and 8 bases from J; junction bases left unmatched: 8. Germline CDR1 and CDR2: SGHVS and FQNEAQ. This CDR3 has 16 residues.

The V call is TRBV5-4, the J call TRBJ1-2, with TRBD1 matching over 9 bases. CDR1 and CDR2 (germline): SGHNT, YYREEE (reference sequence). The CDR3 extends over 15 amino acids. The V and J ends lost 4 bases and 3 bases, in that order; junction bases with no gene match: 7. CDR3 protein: CASSPGQGLYYGYTF. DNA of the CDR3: TGTGCCAGCAGCCCGGGACAGGGACTTTACTATGGCTACACCTTC.

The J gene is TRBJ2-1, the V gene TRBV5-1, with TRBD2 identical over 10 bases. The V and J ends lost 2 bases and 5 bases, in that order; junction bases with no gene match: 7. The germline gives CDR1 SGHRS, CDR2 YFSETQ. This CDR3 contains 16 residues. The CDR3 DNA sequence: TGCGCCAGCAGCTTCCTTAAGCGGGAGGGGAACAATGAGCAGTTCTTC. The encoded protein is CASSFLKREGNNEQFF. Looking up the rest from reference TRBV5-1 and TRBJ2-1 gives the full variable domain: KAGVTQTPRYLIKTRGQQVTLSCSPISGHRSVSWYQQTPGQGLQFLFEYFSETQRNKGNFPGRFSGRQFSNSRSEMNVSTLELGDSALYLCASSFLKREGNNEQFFGPGTRLTVL.

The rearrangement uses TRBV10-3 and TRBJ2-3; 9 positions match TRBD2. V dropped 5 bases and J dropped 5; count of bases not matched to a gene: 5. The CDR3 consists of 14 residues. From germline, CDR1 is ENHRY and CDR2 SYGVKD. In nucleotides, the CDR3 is TGTGCCATCAGTCTTCTAGCGGGAAGAGATACGCAGTATTTT. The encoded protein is CAISLLAGRDTQYF.

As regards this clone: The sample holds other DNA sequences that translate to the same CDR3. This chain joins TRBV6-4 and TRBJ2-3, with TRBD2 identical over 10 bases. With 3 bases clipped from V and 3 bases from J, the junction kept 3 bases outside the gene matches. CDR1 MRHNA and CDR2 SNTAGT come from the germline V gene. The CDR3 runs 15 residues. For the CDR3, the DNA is TGTGCCAGCAGTGAGGCTAGCGGGAGTACAGATACGCAGTATTTT. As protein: CASSEASGSTDTQYF.

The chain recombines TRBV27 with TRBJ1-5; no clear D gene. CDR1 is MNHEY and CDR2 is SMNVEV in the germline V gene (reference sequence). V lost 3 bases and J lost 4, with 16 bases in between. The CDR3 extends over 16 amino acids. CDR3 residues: CASSFNGEMRNQPQHF. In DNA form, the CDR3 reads TGTGCCAGCAGTTTCAACGGGGAAATGCGGAATCAGCCCCAGCATTTT.

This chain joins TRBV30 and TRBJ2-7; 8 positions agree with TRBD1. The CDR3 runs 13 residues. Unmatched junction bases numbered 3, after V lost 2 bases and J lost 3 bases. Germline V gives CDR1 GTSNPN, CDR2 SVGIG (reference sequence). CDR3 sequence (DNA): TGTGCCTGGAGTCTCGGACAGGGCTACGAGCAGTACGTC. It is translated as CAWSLGQGYEQYV.

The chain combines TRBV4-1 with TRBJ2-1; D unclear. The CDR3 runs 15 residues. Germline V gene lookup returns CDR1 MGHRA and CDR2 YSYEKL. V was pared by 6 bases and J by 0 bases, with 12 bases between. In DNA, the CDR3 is TGCGCCAGCAGTCTTGCCGGCGGCTCCTACAATGAGCAGTTCTTC. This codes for CASSLAGGSYNEQFF.

The CDR3 is CASRTVHEQFF. The DNA of the CDR3 is TGTGCCAGCCGGACAGTGCATGAGCAGTTCTTC. The chain employs TRBV27 and TRBJ2-1; maybe TRBD1 (6 bases). CDR3 length: 11 residues. V lost 8 bases to trimming and J lost 8 bases, with 10 bases between them. CDR1 and CDR2 (germline): MNHEY, SMNVEV (reference sequence).

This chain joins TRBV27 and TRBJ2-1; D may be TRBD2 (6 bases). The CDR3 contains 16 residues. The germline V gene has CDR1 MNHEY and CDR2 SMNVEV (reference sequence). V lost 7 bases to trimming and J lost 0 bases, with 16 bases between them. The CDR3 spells CASKLGTASSYNEQFF. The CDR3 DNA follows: TGTGCCAGCAAACTCGGGACTGCGAGCTCCTACAATGAGCAGTTCTTC.

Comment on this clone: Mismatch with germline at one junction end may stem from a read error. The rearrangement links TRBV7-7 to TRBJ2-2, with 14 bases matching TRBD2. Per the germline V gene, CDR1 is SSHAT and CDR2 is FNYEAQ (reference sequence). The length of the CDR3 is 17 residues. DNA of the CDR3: TGTGCTAGCAGTTCTACAGGACTAGCGGGAGGAGCCGGGGAGCTGTTTTTT. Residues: CASSSTGLAGGAGELFF.

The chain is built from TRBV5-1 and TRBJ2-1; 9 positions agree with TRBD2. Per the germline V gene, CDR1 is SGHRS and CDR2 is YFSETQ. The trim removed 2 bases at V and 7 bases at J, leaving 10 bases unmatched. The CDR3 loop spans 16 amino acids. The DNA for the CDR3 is TGCGCCAGCAGCTTAGAGACTAGCGGACCCTTGAATGAGCAGTTCTTC. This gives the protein CASSLETSGPLNEQFF.

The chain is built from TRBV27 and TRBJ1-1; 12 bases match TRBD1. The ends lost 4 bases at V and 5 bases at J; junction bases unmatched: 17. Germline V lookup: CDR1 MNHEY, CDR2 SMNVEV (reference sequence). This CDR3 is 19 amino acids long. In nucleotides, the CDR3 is TGTGCCAGCAGTTCTTCCGGGACAGGGGGCCCCCGAGGAGCAACTGAAGCTTTCTTT. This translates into CASSSSGTGGPRGATEAFF.

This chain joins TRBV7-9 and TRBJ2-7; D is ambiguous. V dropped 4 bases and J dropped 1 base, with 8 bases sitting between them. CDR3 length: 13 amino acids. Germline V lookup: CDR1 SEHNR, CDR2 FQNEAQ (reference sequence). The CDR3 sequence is CASSSQDSYEQYF. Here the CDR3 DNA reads TGTGCCAGCAGCTCCCAGGATTCCTACGAGCAGTACTTC.